These 11 T cell receptor beta chains came from one sample sequenced in a study of shared clonotypes between healthy human individuals. Libraries were prepared by immunoSEQ multiplex PCR; TCRdb keeps only in-frame clonotypes and omits some of them. The data show 2,500,000 or so clones, with roughly 90% seen just once and about 0.36% held by the top ten. Material for sequencing was naive CD4+ T cells from PBMCs. Subset: CD45RA+ positively selected. These receptors came from a young man in good health. Some clones in this sample may be carry-over from other donors' samples.

The J gene is TRBJ2-5, the V gene TRBV5-1; D not certain. Germline assignment: CDR1 SGHRS and CDR2 YFSETQ. CDR3 size: 14 residues. Trimming cost V 4 bases and J 5 bases, with 15 bases left between them. The CDR3 DNA reads TGCGCCAGCAGCCTTACGACACCGGAGGAGACCCAGTACTTC. It codes for CASSLTTPEETQYF.

This clone turned up a few times. The rearrangement links TRBV7-2 to TRBJ1-5; no clear D. The CDR3 extends over 13 amino acids. V was clipped by 5 bases and J by 7 bases, with 12 bases between them. Per germline, CDR1 SGHTA and CDR2 FQGNSA. The CDR3 spells CASSRYLEQPQHF. CDR3 nucleotides: TGTGCCAGCAGCCGATATTTGGAACAGCCCCAGCATTTT.

CDR3 residues: CASSPRSTYNEQFF. CDR3 in DNA: TGTGCCAGCAGCCCCAGAAGCACCTACAATGAGCAGTTCTTC. This sequence joins TRBV5-5 and TRBJ2-1, with no clear D. V dropped 4 bases and J dropped 2 bases, with 10 bases sitting between them. From germline, CDR1 is SGHKS and CDR2 YYEKEE (reference sequence). There are 14 residues in the CDR3.

J is TRBJ2-1 and V is TRBV27, with a weak D call TRBD1 (5 bases). The CDR3 has 15 residues. Germline CDR1 and CDR2: MNHEY and SMNVEV (reference sequence). The germline V and J ends were trimmed by 5 bases and 9 bases, with 20 bases remaining between them. CDR3 sequence reads: CASSPRLRRTPEQFF. The CDR3, as DNA: TGTGCCAGCAGTCCTCGCCTCCGACGGACACCTGAGCAGTTCTTC.

This sequence joins TRBV2 and TRBJ2-2; D perhaps matches TRBD2 (6 bases). The germline CDR1 and CDR2 sequences are SNHLY and FYNNEI. V was pared by 7 bases and J by 1 base, with 10 bases between. The CDR3 loop spans 14 amino acids. The CDR3 loop reads CASKTRENTGELFF. In nucleotides, the CDR3 is TGTGCCAGCAAGACGCGGGAGAACACCGGGGAGCTGTTTTTT.

This chain links TRBV30 with TRBJ2-7; TRBD2 agrees at 12 bases. CDR3 length: 15 residues. V lost 0 bases and J lost 5; bases outside the gene matches: 5. Germline V gene data show CDR1 as GTSNPN and CDR2 as SVGIG (reference sequence). The CDR3 coding sequence is TGTGCCTGGAGTGTACTCCGGACTAGCGGGAACGAGCAGTACTTC. It specifies CAWSVLRTSGNEQYF.

The CDR3, as DNA: TGTGCCAGCAGTTACGGGAGGGGAACGGGGGAGCAGTACTTC. Amino acids: CASSYGRGTGEQYF. The chain couples TRBV6-7 to TRBJ2-7, with TRBD2 identical over 7 bases. TRBV6-7 is filed as an ORF, its function uncertain. The CDR3 has 14 residues. V gave up 2 bases and J gave up 7 bases; unmatched junction bases: 8.

This clone showed up just once. The rearrangement joins TRBV29-1 to TRBJ1-1; no definite D call. V lost 7 bases and J lost 0, with 15 bases in between. CDR3 length: 14 residues. Germline V CDR1 and CDR2: SQVTM, ANQGSEA. The CDR3 here is CSAPGYNLNTEAFF. The DNA for the CDR3 is TGCAGCGCACCGGGATATAATCTGAACACTGAAGCTTTCTTT. Drawing the rest from reference TRBV29-1 and TRBJ1-1, the complete variable domain is SAVISQKPSRDICQRGTSLTIQCQVDSQVTMMFWYRQQPGQSLTLIATANQGSEATYESGFVIDKFPISRPNLTFSTLTVSNMSPEDSSIYLCSAPGYNLNTEAFFGQGTRLTVV.

CDR3 sequence: CASSFSRASYEQYF. The CDR3 DNA follows: TGTGCCAGCAGTTTTTCCAGGGCCTCCTACGAGCAGTACTTC. The V and J genes are TRBV27 and TRBJ2-5; tentative D call: TRBD1 (5 bases). TRBJ2-7 matches the DNA end more closely, so the J call is doubtful. CDR3 size: 14 residues. Germline CDR1 and CDR2: MNHEY and SMNVEV (reference sequence).

The chain recombines TRBV7-2 with TRBJ2-3; TRBD1 aligns across 7 bases. This CDR3 comprises 14 residues. CDR1 SGHTA and CDR2 FQGNSA come from the germline V gene. V dropped 7 bases and J dropped 6; count of bases not matched to a gene: 10. The CDR3 DNA is TGTGCCAGCACCTGGGGGACAGTGGGCGATACGCAGTATTTT. Translated: CASTWGTVGDTQYF.

V and J are TRBV7-2 and TRBJ2-5; either TRBD1 or TRBD2 may supply D (5 bases each). Germline loops: CDR1 SGHTA, CDR2 FQGNSA. The ends were cut back, 2 bases at V and 3 bases at J, with 7 bases in the middle. This CDR3 is 13 amino acids long. The CDR3 DNA reads as TGTGCCAGCAGCTTAAGAGGGGAAGAGACCCAGTACTTC. This gives the protein CASSLRGEETQYF. Looking up the rest from reference TRBV7-2 and TRBJ2-5 gives the full variable domain: GAGVSQSPSNKVTEKGKDVELRCDPISGHTALYWYRQSLGQGLEFLIYFQGNSAPDKSGLPSDRFSAERTGGSVSTLTIQRTQQEDSAVYLCASSLRGEETQYFGPGTRLLVL.